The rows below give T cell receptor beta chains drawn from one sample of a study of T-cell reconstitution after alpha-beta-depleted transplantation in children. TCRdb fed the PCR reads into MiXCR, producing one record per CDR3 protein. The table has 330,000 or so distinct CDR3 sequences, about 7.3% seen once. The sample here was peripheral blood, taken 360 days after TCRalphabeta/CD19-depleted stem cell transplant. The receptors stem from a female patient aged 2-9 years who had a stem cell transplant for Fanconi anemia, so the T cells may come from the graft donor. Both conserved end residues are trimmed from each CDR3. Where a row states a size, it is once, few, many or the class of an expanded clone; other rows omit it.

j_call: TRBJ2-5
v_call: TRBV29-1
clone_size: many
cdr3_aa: SVEDKGGLETQY

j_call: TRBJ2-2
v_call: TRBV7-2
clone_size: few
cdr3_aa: ASSHWDRTNTGELF

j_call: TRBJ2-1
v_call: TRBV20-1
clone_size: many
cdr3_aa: SARDPWDRGLYEQF

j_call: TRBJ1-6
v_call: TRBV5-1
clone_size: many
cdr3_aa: ASRLGSSYNSPLH

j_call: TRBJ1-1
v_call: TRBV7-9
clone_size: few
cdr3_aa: ASSYVTEAF

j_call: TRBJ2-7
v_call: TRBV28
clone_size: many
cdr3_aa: ASSPGTIYEQY

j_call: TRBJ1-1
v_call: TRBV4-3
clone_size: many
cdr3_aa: ASSATWNTEAF

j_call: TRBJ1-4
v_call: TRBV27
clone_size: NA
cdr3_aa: ASRLGQGAGTNEKLF

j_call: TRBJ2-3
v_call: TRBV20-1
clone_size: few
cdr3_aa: SASGGGNTDTQY

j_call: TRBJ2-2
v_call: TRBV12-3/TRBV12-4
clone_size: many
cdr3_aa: ASSSDGTGELF

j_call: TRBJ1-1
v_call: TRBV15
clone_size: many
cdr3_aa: ATSRDMGSTEAF

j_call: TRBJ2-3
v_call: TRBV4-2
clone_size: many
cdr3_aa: ASSPEAGGPRGTQY

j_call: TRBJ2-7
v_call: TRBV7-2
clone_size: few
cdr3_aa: ASSFDRTVWDSYEQY

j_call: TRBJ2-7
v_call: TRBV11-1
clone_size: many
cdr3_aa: ASSFIVDRSDKVSYEQY

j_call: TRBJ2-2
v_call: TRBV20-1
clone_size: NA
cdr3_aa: SASTSGGPNTGELF

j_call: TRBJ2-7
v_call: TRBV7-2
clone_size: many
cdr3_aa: ASSFRAFWEQY

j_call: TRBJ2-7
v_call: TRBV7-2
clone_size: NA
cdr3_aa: ASSLYRGTEQY

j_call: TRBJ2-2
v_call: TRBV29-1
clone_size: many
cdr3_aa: SVARGQGGTGELF

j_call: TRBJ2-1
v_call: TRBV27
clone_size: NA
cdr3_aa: ASSLSRISEQF

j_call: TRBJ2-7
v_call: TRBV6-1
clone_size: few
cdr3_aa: ASRPRGNYEQY

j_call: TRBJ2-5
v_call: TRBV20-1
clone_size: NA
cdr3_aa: SAQGNQETQY

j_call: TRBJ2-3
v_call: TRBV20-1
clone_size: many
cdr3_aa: SATNGGTSTDTQY

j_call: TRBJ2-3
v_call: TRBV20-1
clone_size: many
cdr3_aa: SARTFTDTQY

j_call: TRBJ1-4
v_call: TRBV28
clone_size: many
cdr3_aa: ASSPTIRKNEKLF

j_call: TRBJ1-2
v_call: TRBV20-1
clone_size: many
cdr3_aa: SARVTSPNYGYT

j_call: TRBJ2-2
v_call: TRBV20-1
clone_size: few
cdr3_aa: SARDSILAGSNTGELF

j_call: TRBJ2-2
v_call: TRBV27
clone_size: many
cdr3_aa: ASTPQRQTLNTGELF

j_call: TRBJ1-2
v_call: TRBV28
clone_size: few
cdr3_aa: ASSFRDRPFYGYT

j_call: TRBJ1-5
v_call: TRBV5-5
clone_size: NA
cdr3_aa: ASSLYGRYNQPQH

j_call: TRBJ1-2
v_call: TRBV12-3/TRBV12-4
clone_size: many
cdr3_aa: ASSFRIYGYT

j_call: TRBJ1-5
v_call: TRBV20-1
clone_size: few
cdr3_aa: SARGDRGVGGNQPQH

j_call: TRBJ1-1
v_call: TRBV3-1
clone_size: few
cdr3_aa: ASSQESRNTEAF

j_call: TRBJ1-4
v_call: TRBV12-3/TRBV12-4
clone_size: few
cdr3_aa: ASSLPSGGENEKLF

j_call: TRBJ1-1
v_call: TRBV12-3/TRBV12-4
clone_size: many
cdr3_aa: ASSLWVSGEAF

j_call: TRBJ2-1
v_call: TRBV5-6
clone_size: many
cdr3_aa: ASSAFWVYNEQF

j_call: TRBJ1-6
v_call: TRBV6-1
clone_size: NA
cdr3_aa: ASRTTSGARVEPLH

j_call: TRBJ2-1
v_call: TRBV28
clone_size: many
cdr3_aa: ASSLFRDEQF

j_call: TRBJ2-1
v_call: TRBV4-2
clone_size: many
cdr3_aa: ASSQVDYSYNEQF

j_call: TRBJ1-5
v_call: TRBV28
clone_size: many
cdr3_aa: ASREGAQPQH

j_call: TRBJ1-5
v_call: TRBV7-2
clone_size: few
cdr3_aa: ASSPRGGRGYSNQPQH

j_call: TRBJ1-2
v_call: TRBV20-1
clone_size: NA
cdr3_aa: SAPQPPGAGYT